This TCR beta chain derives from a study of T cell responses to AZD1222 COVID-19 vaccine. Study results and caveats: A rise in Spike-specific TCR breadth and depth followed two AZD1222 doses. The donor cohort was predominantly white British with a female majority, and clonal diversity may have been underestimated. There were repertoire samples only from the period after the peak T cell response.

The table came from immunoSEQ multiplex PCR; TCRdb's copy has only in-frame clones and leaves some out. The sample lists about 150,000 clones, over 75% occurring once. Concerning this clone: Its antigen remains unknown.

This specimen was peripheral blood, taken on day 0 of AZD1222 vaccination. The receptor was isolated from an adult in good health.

CDR3 residues: CASSPVGGGNQPQHF. The CDR3, as DNA: TGCGCCAGCAGCCCGGTGGGGGGAGGAAATCAGCCCCAGCATTTT. The chain employs TRBV5-1 and TRBJ1-5; maybe TRBD1 (5 bases). V lost 4 bases, J lost 4 bases, and 15 bases lay in between. Per germline, CDR1 SGHRS and CDR2 YFSETQ. The CDR3 has 15 residues.